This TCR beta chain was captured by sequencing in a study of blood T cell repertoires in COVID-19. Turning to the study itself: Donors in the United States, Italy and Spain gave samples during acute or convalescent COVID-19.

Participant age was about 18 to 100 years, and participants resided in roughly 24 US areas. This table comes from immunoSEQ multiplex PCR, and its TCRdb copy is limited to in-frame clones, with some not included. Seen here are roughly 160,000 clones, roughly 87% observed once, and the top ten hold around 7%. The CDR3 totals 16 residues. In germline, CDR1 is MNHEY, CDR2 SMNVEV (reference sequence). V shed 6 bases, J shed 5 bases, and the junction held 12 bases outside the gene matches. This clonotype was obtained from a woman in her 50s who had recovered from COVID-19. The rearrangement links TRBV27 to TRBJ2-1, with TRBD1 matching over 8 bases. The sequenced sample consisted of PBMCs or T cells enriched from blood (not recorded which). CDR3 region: CASSPFEDRANNEQFF. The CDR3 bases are TGTGCCAGCAGCCCCTTTGAGGACAGGGCCAACAATGAGCAGTTCTTC.